Shown below are 19 T cell receptor delta chains from a single sample sequenced in a study of γδ T cells in repeated Plasmodium falciparum infection. Flow sorting of PBMC yielded separate Vgamma9/Vdelta2+ and Vdelta2-negative gammadelta T cell populations for bulk repertoire analysis. TCRdb reapplied CATT to the multiplex PCR reads. The sample has 85,000 to 100,000 delta-chain clones, 0.75% to 1% seen once. The sample taken for sequencing was gamma-delta T cells from blood. The receptors come from a pool of human donors (malaria-infected and uninfected, not separated).

To note about this clone: The protein recorded in TCRdb matches a much larger clone and deviates from this DNA's translation at residue 9, suggesting a read error; the protein here is obtained by translating the DNA. CDR3 sequence: CACDKTGANGADKLIF. CDR3 nucleotide sequence: TGTGCCTGTGACAAGACTGGGGCCAACGGGGCCGATAAACTCATCTTT. The chain links TRDV2 to TRDJ1; 7 nucleotides match TRDD3. TCRdb records no J gene; here it was assigned by comparing the DNA to germline. The CDR3 totals 16 residues. The trim removed 2 bases at V and 3 bases at J, leaving 11 bases unmatched. Per germline, CDR1 GEAIGNYY and CDR2 EKD.

This clone came up a few times. A much more abundant neighbour one base away suggests this may be a read error. In the same sample, other DNA sequences code for this CDR3. The chain employs TRDV1 and TRDJ1, with 9 bases matching TRDD3. Germline values: CDR1 TSWWSYY, CDR2 QGS. There are 20 residues in the CDR3. Trimming at V came to 0 bases and at J to 0 bases, leaving 14 bases not matched to a gene. CDR3 in amino acids: CALGELDGGDTPDYTDKLIF. The CDR3 bases are TGTGCTCTTGGGGAACTAGACGGGGGGGATACACCCGACTACACCGATAAACTCATCTTT.

This clone was seen a few times. The TCRdb protein comes from a much larger clone and disagrees with this DNA's translation at residue 15, likely due to a read error; the protein given here is derived from the DNA. The genes are TRDV2 and TRDJ3; D is perhaps TRDD3 (5 bases). The CDR3 length is 18 residues. Germline values: CDR1 GEAIGNYY, CDR2 EKD. The CDR3 here is CACVHRGTRSWDTRKMFF. CDR3 sequence (DNA): TGTGCCTGTGTACACCGCGGGACACGCTCCTGGGACACCCGAAAGATGTTTTTC.

This clone has just a few counts. A far larger clone is just one base off, so this is likely a read error. This chain links TRDV2 with TRDJ1, with TRDD3 matching 11 bases. As TCRdb names no J gene, one was assigned here on the basis of a DNA match to germline. The CDR3 extends over 18 amino acids. Germline V gene lookup returns CDR1 GEAIGNYY and CDR2 EKD. The trim removed 0 bases at V and 4 bases at J, leaving 12 bases unmatched. The CDR3 loop is CACDTVSTGGYAGDKLIF. CDR3 sequence (DNA): TGTGCCTGTGACACCGTTTCCACTGGGGGATATGCCGGCGATAAACTCATCTTT.

This clone was observed a handful of times. A far more abundant clone sits one base away, making this likely a read error. Other DNA variants within this sample encode the same CDR3. The V gene is given as TRDV2, and no J gene call is available; the listed D gene, TRDD3, was not tested against the DNA. The CDR3 has 20 amino acids. Per germline, CDR1 GEAIGNYY and CDR2 EKD. The CDR3 sequence: CACDTVGTGPLVSYTDKLIF. The DNA of the CDR3 is TGTGCCTGTGACACCGTGGGTACTGGTCCACTTGTTTCTTACACCGATAAGCTCATCTTT.

On this clone itself: TCRdb records a much larger clone's protein for this DNA, with a difference at residue 5 that likely arises from a read error; the protein given is the translation of the DNA. The chain couples TRDV1 to TRDJ1; 7 positions match TRDD3. Germline assignment: CDR1 TSWWSYY and CDR2 QGS. Trimming cost V 5 bases and J 0 bases; bases outside gene matches: 15. There are 18 residues in the CDR3. Here the CDR3 reads CALGNERRGMDHTDKLIF. The CDR3 DNA reads TGTGCTCTTGGGAATGAAAGGAGGGGGATGGACCACACCGATAAACTCATCTTT.

This clone was counted a few times. The protein in TCRdb stems from a much larger clone and differs at residue 21 from this DNA's translation, likely a read error; here the protein is translated from the DNA. The chain has TRDV2 and TRDJ1, with D possibly TRDD2 on 9 matching bases. Since TCRdb gives no J gene, matching the DNA to germline was used here to assign it. Germline-derived CDR1 and CDR2 are GEAIGNYY and EKD. There are 25 residues in the CDR3. V dropped 2 bases and J dropped 6 bases, with 48 bases sitting between them. CDR3 sequence: CACDNRNTFLLSSRRGIEWTNKLIF. CDR3 DNA: TGTGCCTGTGACAACAGGAACACCTTCCTACTATCGTCCCGGCGGGGGATAGAGTGGACCAATAAACTCATCTTT.

This clone came up a few times. TCRdb pairs this DNA with a much larger clone's protein that differs at residue 10, likely a read error; the protein shown was translated from the DNA. The chain uses TRDV1 and TRDJ1; D is possibly TRDD2 (6 bases). In the absence of a J gene in TCRdb, the DNA was matched to germline to assign it here. Germline V gene data show CDR1 as TSWWSYY and CDR2 as QGS. The CDR3 has 22 residues. Trimming took 3 bases from V and 0 from J, leaving 32 bases between them. CDR3 sequence (DNA): TGTGCTCTTGGGGATAATCGCTCCCTCCTCCTACGACTTGGTTCCTACACCGATAAACTCATCTTT. It encodes CALGDNRSLLLRLGSYTDKLIF.

About this clone itself: A far bigger clonotype differs at one base, so this is likely a read error. This specimen includes other DNA sequences encoding the same CDR3. This rearrangement joins TRDV2 to TRDJ1, with TRDD3 matching over 10 bases. The J gene, missing from TCRdb, was assigned here through DNA to germline matching. The germline gives CDR1 GEAIGNYY, CDR2 EKD. This CDR3 is built from 20 residues. The trim removed 7 bases at V and 1 base at J, leaving 23 bases unmatched. The CDR3 region has the DNA TGTGCCTGCGAAACCGGGCGACTGGGGGATGCCAACCACCCCACCGATAAACTCATCTTT. Its translation is CACETGRLGDANHPTDKLIF.

In its sample, this clone was seen a few times. It differs at one base from a far larger clone, so likely a read error. This CDR3 is also generated by other DNA sequences in the sample. The chain employs TRDV1 and TRDJ1; 9 bases map to TRDD3. This CDR3 has 27 residues. The V gene's germline CDR1 is TSWWSYY and CDR2 QGS. J was trimmed by 3 bases and V by 0 bases; bases with no gene match: 38. CDR3 DNA sequence: TGTGCTCTTGGGGAACTAGGACCCTACTTTCCCCCGAAAACCGACTACTGGGGGGATACTAGTTCCGATAAACTCATCTTT. It translates to CALGELGPYFPPKTDYWGDTSSDKLIF.

A remark on this clone: This may be a read error: a much more frequent sequence differs by one nucleotide. The V gene call reads TRDV1; no J gene was called; the table's TRDD3 call for D was not verified on the DNA. The CDR3 runs 24 residues. CDR1 TSWWSYY and CDR2 QGS come from the germline V gene. The CDR3 DNA reads TGTGCTCTTGGGACTTACCGGCTTTCTTTCCGCCCTTGGTTCCTTCTCAAGTACACCGATAAACTCATCTTC. It encodes CALGTYRLSFRPWFLLKYTDKLIF.

This clone was detected ten times or more. TCRdb's listed protein matches a much larger clone and diverges from this DNA's translation at residue 10, likely through a read error; the protein shown comes from the DNA. The V gene is TRDV2, the J gene TRDJ1; the match to TRDD3 covers 7 bases. The J gene is absent in TCRdb and was assigned here via DNA matching to germline. Looked up from germline, CDR1 is GEAIGNYY and CDR2 is EKD. The CDR3 runs 18 residues. J lost 3 bases, V lost 0 bases, and 15 bases had no gene match. The CDR3 DNA reads TGTGCCTGTGACACCCTAAATCTGGGGGGTTTAGGGGCCGATAAACTCATCTTT. Translating gives CACDTLNLGGLGADKLIF.

The table lists this clone with many counts. TCRdb's protein for this DNA is that of a much larger clone and differs from the translation at residue 3, likely a read error; the protein shown is the DNA translation. V and J are TRDV2 and TRDJ1; no clear D gene. This CDR3 contains 15 residues. Germline loops: CDR1 GEAIGNYY, CDR2 EKD. For the CDR3, the DNA is TGTGCCCGTGACACCCGTGGGACAACGTCCGATAAACTCATCTTT. Amino acid sequence: CARDTRGTTSDKLIF.

Concerning this clone: This likely traces to a read error, being one base from a far larger clone. Other DNA sequences from this sample encode an identical CDR3 as well. The rearrangement uses TRDV1 and TRDJ1, with 7 positions matching TRDD3. The J gene, not given by TCRdb, was assigned here from a germline match of the nucleotide sequence. The CDR3 contains 29 residues. V was pared by 0 bases and J by 3 bases, with 46 bases of the junction left unmatched. The germline gives CDR1 TSWWSYY, CDR2 QGS. CDR3 loop: CALGELMRQTIKKKGVLSGGYEDPDKLIF. CDR3 DNA sequence: TGTGCTCTTGGGGAACTCATGAGACAAACTATTAAAAAAAAAGGCGTCCTATCTGGGGGGTACGAGGACCCCGATAAACTCATCTTT.

On this clone itself: This DNA's translation differs at residue 9 from TCRdb's protein, which comes from a much larger clone; a read error is likely, and the protein shown is translated from the DNA. This chain joins TRDV1 and TRDJ1; no reliable D call. The J gene is not listed in TCRdb, so it was assigned here from a DNA match to germline. The CDR3 has 13 residues. With 3 bases removed from V and 6 bases from J, the gap between germline ends came to 11 bases. CDR1 is TSWWSYY and CDR2 is QGS in the germline V gene. The CDR3 coding sequence is TGTGCTCTTGGGGAGGGAAGCAGGAATAAACTCATCTTT. The encoded protein is CALGEGSRNKLIF.

Many counts were recorded for this clone. This sample includes further DNA sequences coding for the same CDR3. The genes are TRDV1 and TRDJ1, with 8 bases fitting TRDD3. The CDR3 consists of 19 residues. The germline gives CDR1 TSWWSYY, CDR2 QGS. Trimming cost V 0 bases and J 3 bases; bases outside gene matches: 15. CDR3 sequence reads: CALGELKSSVLGVPDKLIF. The CDR3 DNA reads TGTGCTCTTGGGGAACTAAAGTCGTCGGTACTGGGGGTTCCCGATAAACTCATCTTT.

On this clone: The protein given by TCRdb reflects a much larger clone and differs at residue 4 from this DNA's translation, likely from a read error; the protein shown is the DNA's translation. V gene TRDV1 combines with J gene TRDJ1; D ambiguous. The CDR3 is made up of 19 amino acids. Germline lookup yields CDR1 TSWWSYY and CDR2 QGS. With 7 bases removed from V and 0 bases from J, the gap between germline ends came to 27 bases. The DNA of the CDR3 is TGTGCTCTTGTGGTCCCGAGTCTCCGATCAAATGAGTACACCGATAAACTCATCTTT. Protein sequence: CALVVPSLRSNEYTDKLIF.

This clone was observed at least ten times. This rearrangement joins TRDV2 to TRDJ3; D is ambiguous. The J gene is absent in TCRdb and was assigned here via DNA matching to germline. Trimming removed 0 bases from V and 0 bases from J, with 14 bases in between. CDR3 length: 19 residues. The germline gives CDR1 GEAIGNYY, CDR2 EKD. The CDR3 bases are TGTGCCTGTGACACCCCCGACTCCCTCAGCTCCTGGGACACCCGACAGATGTTTTTC. Residues: CACDTPDSLSSWDTRQMFF.

For this clone: A far larger clone is off by one base, so a read error is likely. The sample holds other DNA sequences that translate to the same CDR3. The rearrangement uses TRDV1 and TRDJ1; tentative D call: TRDD3 (5 bases). As TCRdb names no J gene, one was assigned here on the basis of a DNA match to germline. The V gene's germline CDR1 is TSWWSYY and CDR2 QGS. V shed 4 bases and J shed 0 bases, with 21 bases lying between them. This CDR3 has 18 residues. CDR3 protein: CALGAPRAGLGYTDKLIF. The CDR3 nucleotides read TGTGCTCTTGGGGCGCCTAGGGCTGGTTTGGGGTACACCGATAAACTCATCTTT.